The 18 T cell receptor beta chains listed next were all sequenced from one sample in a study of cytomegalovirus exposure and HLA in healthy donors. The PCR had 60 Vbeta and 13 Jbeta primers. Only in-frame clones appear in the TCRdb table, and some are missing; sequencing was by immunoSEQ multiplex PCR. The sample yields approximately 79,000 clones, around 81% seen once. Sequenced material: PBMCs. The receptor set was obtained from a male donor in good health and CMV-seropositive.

The CDR3 coding sequence is TGTGCCAGCAGTTACCGGGACTCCGAATTGGGAGCTTTCTTT. Translation gives CASSYRDSELGAFF. This rearrangement joins TRBV27 to TRBJ1-1, with D maybe TRBD1 (5 bases). The CDR3 covers 14 residues. V lost 4 bases, J lost 10 bases, and 19 bases lay in between. Germline-derived CDR1 and CDR2 are MNHEY and SMNVEV (reference sequence).

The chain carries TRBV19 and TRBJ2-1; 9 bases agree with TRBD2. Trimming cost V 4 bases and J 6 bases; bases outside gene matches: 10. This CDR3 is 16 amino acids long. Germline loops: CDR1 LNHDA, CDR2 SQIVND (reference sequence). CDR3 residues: CASSRVAGVLGNEQFF. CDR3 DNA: TGTGCCAGTAGTAGAGTAGCGGGGGTGCTTGGCAATGAGCAGTTCTTC.

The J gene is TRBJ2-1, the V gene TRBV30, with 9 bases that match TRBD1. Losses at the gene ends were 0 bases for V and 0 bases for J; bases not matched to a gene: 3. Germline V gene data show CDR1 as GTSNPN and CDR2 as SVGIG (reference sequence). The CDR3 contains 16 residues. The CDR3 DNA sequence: TGTGCCTGGAGTGTACAGGGGGCTGGCTCCTACAATGAGCAGTTCTTC. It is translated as CAWSVQGAGSYNEQFF.

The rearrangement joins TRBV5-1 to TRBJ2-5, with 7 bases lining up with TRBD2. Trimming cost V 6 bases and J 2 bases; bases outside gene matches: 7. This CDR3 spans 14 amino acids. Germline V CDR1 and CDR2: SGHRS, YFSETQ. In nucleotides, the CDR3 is TGCGCCAGCACGGGGGACTACCTACAAGAGACCCAGTACTTC. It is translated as CASTGDYLQETQYF.

In DNA form, the CDR3 reads TGTGCCAGCAGTTTAAGGGGGGGACAACATCTAGAGACCCAGTACTTC. Amino acids: CASSLRGGQHLETQYF. V usage is TRBV28 and J usage is TRBJ2-5, with D perhaps TRBD2 (7 bases). V lost 2 bases and J lost 4, with 17 bases in between. Germline V gene lookup returns CDR1 MDHEN and CDR2 SYDVKM. The CDR3 loop spans 16 amino acids.

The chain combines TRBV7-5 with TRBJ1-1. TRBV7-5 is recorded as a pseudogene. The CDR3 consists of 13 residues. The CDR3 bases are TGTGCCAGAAGCTTAGTTAATTACACTGAAGCTTTCTTT. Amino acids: CARSLVNYTEAFF.

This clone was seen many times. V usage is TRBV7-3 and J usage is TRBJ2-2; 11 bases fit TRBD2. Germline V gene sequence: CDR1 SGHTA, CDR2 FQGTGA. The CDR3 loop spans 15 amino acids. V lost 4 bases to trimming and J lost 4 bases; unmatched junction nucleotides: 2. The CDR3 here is CASSSLAGVTGELFF. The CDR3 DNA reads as TGTGCCAGCAGCTCACTAGCGGGGGTCACCGGGGAGCTGTTTTTT.

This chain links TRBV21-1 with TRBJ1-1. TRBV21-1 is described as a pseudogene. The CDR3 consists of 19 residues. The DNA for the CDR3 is TGTGCCAGCAGCAAAGGGGCCACCCCTACGGAACCTCGGGGCACTGAAGCTTTCTTT. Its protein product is CASSKGATPTEPRGTEAFF.

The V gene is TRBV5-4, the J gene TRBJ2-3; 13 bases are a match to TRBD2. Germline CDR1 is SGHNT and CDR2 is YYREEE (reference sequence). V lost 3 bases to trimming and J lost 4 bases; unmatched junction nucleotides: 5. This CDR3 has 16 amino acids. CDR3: CASSSRTSGSSDTQYF. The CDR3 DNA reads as TGTGCCAGCAGCTCCCGGACTAGCGGGAGTTCAGATACGCAGTATTTT.

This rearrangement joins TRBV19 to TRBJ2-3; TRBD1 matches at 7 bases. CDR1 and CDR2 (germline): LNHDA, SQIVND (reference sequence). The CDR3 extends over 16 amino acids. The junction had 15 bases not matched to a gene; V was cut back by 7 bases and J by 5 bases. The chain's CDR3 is CASTLSGLNRGDTQYF. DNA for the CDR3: TGTGCCAGTACACTGTCGGGTCTCAACAGGGGAGATACGCAGTATTTT.

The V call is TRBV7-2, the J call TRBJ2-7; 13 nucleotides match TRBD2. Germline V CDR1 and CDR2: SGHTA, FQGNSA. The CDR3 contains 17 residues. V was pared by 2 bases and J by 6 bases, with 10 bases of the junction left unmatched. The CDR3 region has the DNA TGTGCCAGCAGCTTAACTAGCGGGGGGGTAGGGTACTCCGAGCAGTACTTC. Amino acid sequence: CASSLTSGGVGYSEQYF.

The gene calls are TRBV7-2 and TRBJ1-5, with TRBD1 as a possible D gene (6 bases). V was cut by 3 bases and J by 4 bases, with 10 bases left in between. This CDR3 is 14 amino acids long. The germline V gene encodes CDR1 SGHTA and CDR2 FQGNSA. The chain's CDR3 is CASSFTQGNQPQHF. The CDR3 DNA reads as TGTGCCAGCAGCTTTACTCAGGGGAATCAGCCCCAGCATTTT.

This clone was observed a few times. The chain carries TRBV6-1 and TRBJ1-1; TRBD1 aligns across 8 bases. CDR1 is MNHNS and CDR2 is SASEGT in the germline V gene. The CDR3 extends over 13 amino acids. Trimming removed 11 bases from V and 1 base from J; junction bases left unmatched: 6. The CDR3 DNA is TGTGCCGGAAGAGGACAGGGGAACACTGAAGCTTTCTTT. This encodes CAGRGQGNTEAFF.

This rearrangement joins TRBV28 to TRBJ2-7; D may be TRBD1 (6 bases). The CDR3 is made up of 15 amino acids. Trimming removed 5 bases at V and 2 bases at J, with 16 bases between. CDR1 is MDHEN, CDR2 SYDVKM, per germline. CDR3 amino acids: CASSPPGTLAYEQYF. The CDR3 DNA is TGTGCCAGCAGTCCCCCCGGGACACTCGCCTACGAGCAGTACTTC.

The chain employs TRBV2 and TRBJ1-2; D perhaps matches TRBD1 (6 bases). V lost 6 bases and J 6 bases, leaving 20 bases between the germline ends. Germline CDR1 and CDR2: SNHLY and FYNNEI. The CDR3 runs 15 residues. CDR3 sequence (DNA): TGTGCCAGCAGGGCCGGGACACCAGAAGAGGATGGCTACACCTTC. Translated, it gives CASRAGTPEEDGYTF. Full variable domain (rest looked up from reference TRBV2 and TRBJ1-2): EPEVTQTPSHQVTQMGQEVILRCVPISNHLYFYWYRQILGQKVEFLVSFYNNEISEKSEIFDDQFSVERPDGSNFTLKIRSTKLEDSAMYFCASRAGTPEEDGYTFGSGTRLTVV.

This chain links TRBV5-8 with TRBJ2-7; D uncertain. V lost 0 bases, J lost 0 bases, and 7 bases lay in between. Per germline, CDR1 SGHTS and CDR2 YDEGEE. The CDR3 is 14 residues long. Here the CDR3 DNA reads TGTGCCAGCAGCTTGGTCCGGAGCTCCTACGAGCAGTACTTC. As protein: CASSLVRSSYEQYF.

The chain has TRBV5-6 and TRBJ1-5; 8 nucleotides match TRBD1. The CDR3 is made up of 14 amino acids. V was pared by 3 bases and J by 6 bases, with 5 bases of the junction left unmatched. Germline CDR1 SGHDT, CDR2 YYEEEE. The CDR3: CASSWNRGSQPQHF. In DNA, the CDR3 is TGTGCCAGCAGCTGGAACAGGGGGAGTCAGCCCCAGCATTTT.

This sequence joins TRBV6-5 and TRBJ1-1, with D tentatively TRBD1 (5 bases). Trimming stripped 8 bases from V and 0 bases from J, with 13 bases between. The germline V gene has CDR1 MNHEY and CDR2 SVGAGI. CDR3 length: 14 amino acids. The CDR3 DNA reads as TGTGCCAGCTTATCTGACAGACTGAACACTGAAGCTTTCTTT. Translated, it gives CASLSDRLNTEAFF.